This T cell receptor (beta chain) was documented in a study of T cells after yellow fever vaccination. A single record per CDR3 protein comes from TCRdb applying MiXCR to the 5' RACE reads. In the table there are around 310,000 distinct CDR3 sequences, approximately 3.8% of which are singletons. This clonotype was found many times. Its antigen is still unknown. Whole-study findings and limits: Post-booster reappearance was seen for most primary-vaccination clones (about 96% CD4, 80% to 90% CD8).

Germline V gives CDR1 LGHNA, CDR2 YSLEER. The V gene lost 1 base and the J gene lost 1 base, with 14 bases spanning the gap. This CDR3 region has 16 residues. The sequencing used PBMCs, collected on the day of the yellow fever booster vaccination. The sequence derives from a man in his late teens or twenties who received the YFV17D yellow fever vaccine. The gene calls are TRBV4-3 and TRBJ2-7, with no clear D. The CDR3 DNA reads TGCGCCAGCAGCCAAGTGGTCGGAGACCGATCCTACGAGCAGTACTTC. Translated, it gives CASSQVVGDRSYEQYF.